Presented here are 32 T cell receptor beta chains from one specimen sequenced in a study of shared clonotypes between healthy human individuals. Terminally differentiated effector memory CD45RA+ cells were excluded from the naive CD8 cells, which were CD45RO-negative and positively selected for CCR7. Measured with immunoSEQ multiplex PCR; TCRdb has only the in-frame clones, and not every one. The data show hundreds of thousands of clones, 95% to 96% seen once. Sequencing used naive CD8+ T cells sorted from blood. All receptors derive from a woman aged 25 to 39 in good health.

The rearrangement joins TRBV9 to TRBJ2-1; the match to TRBD2 covers 9 bases. Germline CDR1 is SGDLS and CDR2 is YYNGEE. The length of the CDR3 is 15 residues. V gave up 4 bases and J gave up 5 bases; unmatched junction bases: 7. The CDR3 bases are TGTGCCAGCAGCCCACCGATAGCGGGAGACAATGAGCAGTTCTTC. It is translated as CASSPPIAGDNEQFF. Filled out from reference TRBV9 and TRBJ2-1, the complete variable domain reads DSGVTQTPKHLITATGQRVTLRCSPRSGDLSVYWYQQSLDQGLQFLIQYYNGEERAKGNILERFSAQQFPDLHSELNLSSLELGDSALYFCASSPPIAGDNEQFFGPGTRLTVL.

The chain links TRBV28 to TRBJ1-1, with TRBD1 matching 8 bases. Germline V CDR1 and CDR2: MDHEN, SYDVKM. The V gene end was trimmed by 5 bases and the J gene end by 3 bases; junction bases not matched to a gene: 5. The CDR3 totals 14 residues. This CDR3 is CASSVTGGHTEAFF. Here the CDR3 DNA reads TGTGCCAGCAGTGTAACAGGGGGGCACACTGAAGCTTTCTTT. The whole variable domain, filled in from reference TRBV28 and TRBJ1-1, reads DVKVTQSSRYLVKRTGEKVFLECVQDMDHENMFWYRQDPGLGLRLIYFSYDVKMKEKGDIPEGYSVSREKKERFSLILESASTNQTSMYLCASSVTGGHTEAFFGQGTRLTVV.

This chain joins TRBV27 and TRBJ1-5; no firm D call. CDR1 and CDR2 from the germline V gene are MNHEY and SMNVEV (reference sequence). V lost 3 bases and J lost 4, with 7 bases in between. The CDR3 is 13 amino acids. DNA for the CDR3: TGTGCCAGCAGTTTTGAGGGAAATCAGCCCCAGCATTTT. It codes for CASSFEGNQPQHF.

The V and J genes are TRBV2 and TRBJ1-6, with D unresolved. The CDR3 contains 11 residues. Germline CDR1 reads SNHLY; CDR2 reads FYNNEI. Trimming removed 6 bases at V and 9 bases at J, with 6 bases between. The CDR3 nucleotides are TGTGCCAGCAGCCACCGTTCACCCCTCCACTTT. Residues: CASSHRSPLHF.

The chain combines TRBV10-2 with TRBJ2-1; D possibly matches TRBD1 or TRBD2 (5 bases each). V shed 8 bases and J shed 7 bases, with 18 bases lying between them. The CDR3 runs to 14 residues. The V gene's germline CDR1 is WSHSY and CDR2 SAAADI. In DNA, the CDR3 is TGCGCCAGCGGGATCAGCGGTGGGGGAAATGAGCAGTTCTTC. Protein sequence: CASGISGGGNEQFF.

The J gene is TRBJ1-1, the V gene TRBV28, with D unresolved. V was cut by 6 bases and J by 5 bases, with 10 bases left in between. Germline V lookup: CDR1 MDHEN, CDR2 SYDVKM. The CDR3 consists of 12 residues. CDR3: CASSRYRTEAFF. In DNA form, the CDR3 reads TGTGCCAGCAGCCGATATCGAACTGAAGCTTTCTTT.

The chain couples TRBV11-2 to TRBJ2-3; maybe TRBD2 (6 bases). This CDR3 contains 16 residues. Trimming took 5 bases from V and 1 from J, leaving 16 bases between them. Germline V gene sequence: CDR1 SGHAT, CDR2 FQNNGV. The CDR3 region has the DNA TGTGCCAGCAGCCGGGCGGGAAGAGAGGGCACAGATACGCAGTATTTT. Translated: CASSRAGREGTDTQYF.

The chain recombines TRBV7-9 with TRBJ2-5; the match to TRBD2 covers 7 bases. The J segment lost 0 bases and the V segment lost 5 bases, leaving 12 bases of the junction unmatched. Germline values: CDR1 SEHNR, CDR2 FQNEAQ (reference sequence). The CDR3 loop spans 17 amino acids. The CDR3 protein is CASSRAEGGRDQETQYF. CDR3 nucleotide sequence: TGTGCCAGCAGCCGGGCGGAGGGCGGGAGAGACCAAGAGACCCAGTACTTC.

This clone was seen just once. The chain uses TRBV2 and TRBJ2-7, with 7 bases fitting TRBD1. The CDR3 spans 15 residues. Looked up from germline, CDR1 is SNHLY and CDR2 is FYNNEI. The J segment lost 0 bases and the V segment lost 2 bases, leaving 4 bases of the junction unmatched. This CDR3 is CASSEWDSRSYEQYF. CDR3 in DNA: TGTGCCAGCAGTGAATGGGACAGTCGCTCCTACGAGCAGTACTTC.

This sequence joins TRBV10-1 and TRBJ1-2, with 8 bases identical to TRBD1. The germline gives CDR1 WNHNN, CDR2 SYGVQD (reference sequence). The CDR3 has 16 residues. As DNA, the CDR3 is TGCGCAGGGACCCCGGGACAGGCGCCAGGGAACTATGGCTACACCTTC. Protein product: CAGTPGQAPGNYGYTF.

V and J are TRBV28 and TRBJ2-1; perhaps TRBD1 as D (5 bases). V was trimmed by 5 bases and J by 6 bases, leaving 20 bases between them. Germline V lookup: CDR1 MDHEN, CDR2 SYDVKM. This CDR3 region has 16 residues. CDR3 in amino acids: CASSNTAWGSTNEQFF. As DNA, the CDR3 is TGTGCCAGCAGTAATACCGCATGGGGCTCCACCAATGAGCAGTTCTTC.

The rearrangement links TRBV13 to TRBJ1-2, with D possibly being TRBD1 (5 bases). CDR1 and CDR2 from the germline V gene are PRHDT and FYEKMQ (reference sequence). The germline V and J ends were trimmed by 3 bases and 8 bases, with 19 bases remaining between them. This CDR3 has 15 residues. The chain's CDR3 is CASSFPQGTEDGYTF. The CDR3 nucleotides are TGTGCCAGCAGCTTCCCTCAAGGGACCGAAGACGGCTACACCTTC.

The chain uses TRBV13 and TRBJ2-3; no definite D call. The CDR3 is made up of 13 amino acids. CDR1 and CDR2 (germline): PRHDT, FYEKMQ (reference sequence). Trimming stripped 0 bases from V and 2 bases from J, with 3 bases between. CDR3 nucleotide sequence: TGTGCCAGCAGCTTAGGGGACACAGATACGCAGTATTTT. It is translated as CASSLGDTDTQYF.

The chain recombines TRBV5-1 with TRBJ2-1, with 12 bases lining up with TRBD2. This CDR3 comprises 15 residues. Germline trimming cut 6 bases from V and 6 bases from J; bases unmatched to any gene: 7. Germline V CDR1 and CDR2: SGHRS, YFSETQ. The CDR3 spells CASNLAGGPFNEQFF. CDR3 in DNA: TGCGCCAGCAACCTAGCGGGAGGGCCTTTCAATGAGCAGTTCTTC.

The V call is TRBV30, the J call TRBJ1-5; 8 nucleotides line up with TRBD1. The CDR3 runs 14 residues. In germline, CDR1 is GTSNPN, CDR2 SVGIG (reference sequence). With 2 bases clipped from V and 7 bases from J, the junction kept 7 bases outside the gene matches. CDR3 loop: CAWSTGQGVQPQHF. The CDR3 DNA reads as TGTGCCTGGAGTACAGGACAGGGCGTACAGCCCCAGCATTTT.

The gene calls are TRBV6-1 and TRBJ1-3; D uncertain. This CDR3 contains 14 residues. Trimming stripped 2 bases from V and 1 base from J, with 6 bases between. Looked up from germline, CDR1 is MNHNS and CDR2 is SASEGT. In DNA, the CDR3 is TGTGCCAGCAGTGAATACAGATCTGGAAACACCATATATTTT. Translation: CASSEYRSGNTIYF.

CDR3 protein: CATHPDRGPFLLTF. The CDR3, as DNA: TGTGCCACCCACCCTGACAGGGGGCCTTTCCTCCTGACTTTC. The chain has TRBV6-1 and TRBJ2-6; TRBD1 matches 10 bases. Germline V gene sequence: CDR1 MNHNS, CDR2 SASEGT. Trimming at V came to 10 bases and at J to 14 bases, leaving 14 bases not matched to a gene. CDR3 length: 14 amino acids.

This sequence joins TRBV28 and TRBJ1-5; possibly TRBD1 for D (5 bases). This CDR3 spans 15 amino acids. V was cut by 4 bases and J by 7 bases, with 17 bases left in between. Germline CDR1 is MDHEN and CDR2 is SYDVKM. Written as DNA, the CDR3 is TGTGCCAGCAGTTCCGGGACCTGGGGGAGACAGCCCCAGCATTTT. It codes for CASSSGTWGRQPQHF.

This chain links TRBV9 with TRBJ1-1, with 7 bases aligning to TRBD1. CDR1 SGDLS and CDR2 YYNGEE come from the germline V gene. This CDR3 is built from 15 residues. Trimming removed 4 bases from V and 4 bases from J; junction bases left unmatched: 10. CDR3 DNA sequence: TGTGCCAGCAGCACCCGAACCGGGACAGCCACTGAAGCTTTCTTT. Amino acids: CASSTRTGTATEAFF.

The V gene is TRBV10-2, the J gene TRBJ1-2; maybe TRBD1 (5 bases). Germline V gene sequence: CDR1 WSHSY, CDR2 SAAADI. Trimming removed 4 bases from V and 4 bases from J, with 13 bases in between. This CDR3 contains 14 residues. This chain's CDR3 is CASSVGVQGYGYTF. The CDR3 nucleotides read TGCGCCAGCAGTGTGGGGGTTCAGGGCTATGGCTACACCTTC.

This clone came up once. The chain employs TRBV5-6 and TRBJ2-7; maybe TRBD1 (6 bases). Looked up from germline, CDR1 is SGHDT and CDR2 is YYEEEE. The CDR3 has 13 residues. The V and J ends lost 2 bases and 3 bases respectively, with 9 bases between them. The DNA for the CDR3 is TGTGCCAGCAGCTTCGGACAGAACTACGAGCAGTACTTC. Translating gives CASSFGQNYEQYF. The full variable domain, with the rest looked up from reference TRBV5-6 and TRBJ2-7, is DAGVTQSPTHLIKTRGQQVTLRCSPKSGHDTVSWYQQALGQGPQFIFQYYEEEERQRGNFPDRFSGHQFPNYSSELNVNALLLGDSALYLCASSFGQNYEQYFGPGTRLTVT.

V usage is TRBV29-1 and J usage is TRBJ2-1, with D unclear. Trimming removed 3 bases from V and 0 bases from J, with 3 bases in between. The CDR3 length is 12 residues. CDR1 is SQVTM and CDR2 is ANQGSEA in the germline V gene. CDR3 DNA: TGCAGCGTTGACCGCTCCTACAATGAGCAGTTCTTC. This codes for CSVDRSYNEQFF.

This rearrangement joins TRBV28 to TRBJ1-2; D gene uncertain. The V gene's germline CDR1 is MDHEN and CDR2 SYDVKM. Trimming took 3 bases from V and 5 from J, leaving 10 bases between them. The CDR3 length is 13 residues. CDR3 nucleotides: TGTGCCAGCAGTTTGAACAGCTTGTATGGCTACACCTTC. Amino acid sequence: CASSLNSLYGYTF.

The gene calls are TRBV13 and TRBJ2-5, with a possible D match to TRBD1 (7 bases). This CDR3 is 14 amino acids long. Looked up from germline, CDR1 is PRHDT and CDR2 is FYEKMQ (reference sequence). V shed 5 bases and J shed 1 base, with 11 bases lying between them. The CDR3 region is CASSRRDSQETQYF. CDR3 in DNA: TGTGCCAGCAGCCGGAGGGACAGCCAAGAGACCCAGTACTTC.

This rearrangement joins TRBV21-1 to TRBJ2-1; no DNA check was done on the table's D call, TRBD2. TRBV21-1 is tagged as a pseudogene. CDR3 length: 18 residues. The CDR3 protein is CASSKKVFMARQCHEQFF. The CDR3 nucleotides are TGTGCCAGCAGCAAAAAGGTTTTTATGGCTAGGCAGTGCCATGAGCAGTTCTTC.

The chain combines TRBV2 with TRBJ2-2; D ambiguous. Looked up from germline, CDR1 is SNHLY and CDR2 is FYNNEI. This CDR3 has 12 amino acids. V was trimmed by 7 bases and J by 3 bases, leaving 6 bases between them. CDR3 sequence: CASIPDTGELFF. CDR3 coding DNA: TGTGCCAGCATACCAGACACCGGGGAGCTGTTTTTT.

Comments on this clone: The sample has other DNA sequences that encode this CDR3 too. This sequence joins TRBV27 and TRBJ2-7; 10 bases align to TRBD1. Germline V CDR1 and CDR2: MNHEY, SMNVEV (reference sequence). This CDR3 has 14 amino acids. V lost 2 bases and J lost 3; bases outside the gene matches: 1. CDR3 sequence reads: CASSLRDRGYEQYF. The DNA of the CDR3 is TGTGCCAGCAGTTTAAGGGACAGGGGCTACGAGCAGTACTTC.

The V and J genes are TRBV6-1 and TRBJ2-5; D unresolved. V lost 4 bases, J lost 6 bases, and 6 bases lay in between. In germline, CDR1 is MNHNS, CDR2 SASEGT. This CDR3 contains 11 residues. CDR3 sequence: CASSVIQTQYF. The DNA of the CDR3 is TGTGCCAGCAGTGTCATTCAGACCCAGTACTTC.

CDR3 protein: CASSVGGWGNTIYF. The CDR3 DNA reads TGTGCCAGCAGTGTCGGGGGGTGGGGAAACACCATATATTTT. This chain links TRBV27 with TRBJ1-3, with D tentatively TRBD1 (5 bases). V lost 5 bases and J lost 4, with 12 bases in between. The germline V gene has CDR1 MNHEY and CDR2 SMNVEV (reference sequence). This CDR3 has 14 residues.

The rearrangement uses TRBV28 and TRBJ2-7, with D perhaps given as TRBD1 or TRBD2 (5 bases each). Germline V gene data show CDR1 as MDHEN and CDR2 as SYDVKM. The CDR3 loop spans 16 amino acids. Trimming took off 4 bases at V and 0 bases at J, with 16 bases between the two ends. The CDR3 sequence is CASSSHGRDGSYEQYF. The CDR3 DNA reads TGTGCCAGCAGTTCGCACGGACGGGACGGCTCCTACGAGCAGTACTTC.

V usage is TRBV30 and J usage is TRBJ1-2; D not resolved. V was clipped by 0 bases and J by 8 bases, with 16 bases between them. The CDR3 contains 14 residues. Germline V gives CDR1 GTSNPN, CDR2 SVGIG (reference sequence). For the CDR3, the DNA is TGTGCCTGGAGTGTGGGTATGGGATCGGACGGCTACACCTTC. Amino acids: CAWSVGMGSDGYTF.

The chain is built from TRBV28 and TRBJ1-5; 8 bases align to TRBD1. Germline V gives CDR1 MDHEN, CDR2 SYDVKM. V lost 3 bases to trimming and J lost 5 bases; unmatched junction nucleotides: 9. This CDR3 spans 16 amino acids. For the CDR3, the DNA is TGTGCCAGCAGTTTCGACAGGGGTTTGTTGTATCAGCCCCAGCATTTT. Its protein product is CASSFDRGLLYQPQHF.